Sequencing of this T cell receptor (beta chain) was carried out in a study of spatial heterogeneity in lung cancer. Across the whole study: Each unique TCR and UMI combination was seen more than ten times on average in raw reads.

Time point defined: blood at routine non-recurrence follow-up after resection. Whole RNA was taken from tumor, nontumor lung or frozen PBMC; it was then sequenced unsorted. This CDR3 contains 13 residues. Germline V lookup: CDR1 KGHDR, CDR2 SFDVKD. The V end lost 7 bases, the J end lost 1 base, and 6 bases lay between the germline ends. Carried by each TCR cDNA molecule was a unique molecular identifier. Each CDR3 protein gets one entry after TCRdb re-called the 5' RACE reads with MiXCR. The top ten hold approximately 17% of the sample, which has around 120,000 distinct CDR3 sequences, 12% seen once. The clonotype was recovered from a male donor with early-stage non-small cell lung cancer. The sequences come from PBMCs, collected at follow-up. The J gene is TRBJ2-2, the V gene TRBV24-1, with TRBD2 as a possible D gene (6 bases). CDR3 nucleotide sequence: TGTGCCACCAGGCGGGGGAACACCGGGGAGCTGTTTTTT. Its protein product is CATRRGNTGELFF.